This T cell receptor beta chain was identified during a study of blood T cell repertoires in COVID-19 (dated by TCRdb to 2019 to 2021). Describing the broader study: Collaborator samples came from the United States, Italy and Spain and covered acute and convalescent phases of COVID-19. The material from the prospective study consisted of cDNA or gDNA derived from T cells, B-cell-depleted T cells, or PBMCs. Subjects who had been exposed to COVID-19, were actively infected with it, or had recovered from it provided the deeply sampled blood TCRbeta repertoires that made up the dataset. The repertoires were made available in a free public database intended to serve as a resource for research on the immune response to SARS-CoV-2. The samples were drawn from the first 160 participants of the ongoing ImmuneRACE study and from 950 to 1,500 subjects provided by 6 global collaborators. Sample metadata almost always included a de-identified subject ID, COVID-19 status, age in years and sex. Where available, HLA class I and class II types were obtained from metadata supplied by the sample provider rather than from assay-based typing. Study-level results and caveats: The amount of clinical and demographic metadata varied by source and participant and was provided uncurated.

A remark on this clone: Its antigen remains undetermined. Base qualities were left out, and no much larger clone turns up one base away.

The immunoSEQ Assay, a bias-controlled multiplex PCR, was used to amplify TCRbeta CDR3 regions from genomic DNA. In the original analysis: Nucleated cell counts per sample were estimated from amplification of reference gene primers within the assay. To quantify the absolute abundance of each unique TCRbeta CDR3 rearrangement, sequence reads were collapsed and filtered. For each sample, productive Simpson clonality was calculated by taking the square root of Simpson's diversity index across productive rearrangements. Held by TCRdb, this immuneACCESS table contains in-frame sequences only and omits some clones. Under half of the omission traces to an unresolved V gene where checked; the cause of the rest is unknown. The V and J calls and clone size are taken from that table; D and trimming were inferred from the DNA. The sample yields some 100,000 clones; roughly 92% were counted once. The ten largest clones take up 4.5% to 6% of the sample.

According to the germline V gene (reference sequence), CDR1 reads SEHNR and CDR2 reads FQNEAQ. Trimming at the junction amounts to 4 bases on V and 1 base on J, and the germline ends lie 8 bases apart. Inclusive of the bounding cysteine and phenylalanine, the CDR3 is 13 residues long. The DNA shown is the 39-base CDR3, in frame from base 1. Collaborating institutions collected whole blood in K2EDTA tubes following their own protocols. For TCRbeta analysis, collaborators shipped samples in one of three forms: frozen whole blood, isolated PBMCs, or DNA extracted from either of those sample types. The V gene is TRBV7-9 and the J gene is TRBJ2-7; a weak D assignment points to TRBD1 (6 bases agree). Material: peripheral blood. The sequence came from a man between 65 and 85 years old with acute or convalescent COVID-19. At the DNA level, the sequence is TGTGCCAGCAGCTCAGACAGGTCCTACGAGCAGTACTTC. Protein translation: CASSSDRSYEQYF.